Each of the 25 T cell receptor beta chains below was sequenced from the same sample in a study of T-cell memory formation after mild COVID-19. TCRdb reanalysed the 5' RACE reads using MiXCR and keeps one entry per CDR3 protein. The sample has 350,000 or so distinct CDR3 sequences; roughly 19% are singletons. The sample taken for sequencing was PBMCs or a T cell subset sorted from them (not recorded which). These receptors were collected from a man aged 18 to 35 who had mild COVID-19 (a few samples of this study predate the infection). Cell type and time point are not known.

V is TRBV7-2 and J is TRBJ2-7; D might be TRBD1 or TRBD2, each matching 7 bases. The CDR3 length is 14 residues. Trimming shortened V by 7 bases and J by 4 bases, and 17 bases separated the two germline ends. CDR1 and CDR2 from the germline V gene are SGHTA and FQGNSA. CDR3 region: CASTRGGVLYEQYF. The CDR3 DNA reads as TGTGCCAGCACCAGGGGGGGCGTTCTTTACGAGCAGTACTTC.

This clonotype showed up just a few times. The rearrangement joins TRBV12-3 or TRBV12-4 to TRBJ2-3, with 8 bases matching TRBD2. The CDR3 runs 15 residues. Trimming took 2 bases from V and 4 from J; bases not matched to a gene: 5. In nucleotides, the CDR3 is TGTGCCAGCAGTTTACGGGGGGGGGCAGCAGATACGCAGTATTTT. Translation gives CASSLRGGAADTQYF.

The V call is TRBV7-9, the J call TRBJ2-1, with a weak D call TRBD2 (5 bases). CDR3 length: 15 amino acids. V dropped 5 bases and J dropped 7 bases, with 18 bases sitting between them. Germline CDR1 reads SEHNR; CDR2 reads FQNEAQ (reference sequence). The CDR3 DNA follows: TGTGCCAGCAGCCCACCCGGACTGAGAAAGAATGAGCAGTTCTTC. Amino acids: CASSPPGLRKNEQFF. Filled out from reference TRBV7-9 and TRBJ2-1, the complete variable domain reads DTGVSQNPRHKITKRGQNVTFRCDPISEHNRLYWYRQTLGQGPEFLTYFQNEAQLEKSRLLSDRFSAERPKGSFSTLEIQRTEQGDSAMYLCASSPPGLRKNEQFFGPGTRLTVL.

This clonotype was detected only a few times. The chain recombines TRBV7-2 with TRBJ1-2, with TRBD1 matching over 8 bases. Losses at the gene ends were 4 bases for V and 6 bases for J; bases not matched to a gene: 13. The germline V gene encodes CDR1 SGHTA and CDR2 FQGNSA. This CDR3 is 16 amino acids long. CDR3 nucleotide sequence: TGTGCCAGCAGCTCAACCGGACCGACAGGGGTAAATGGCTACACCTTC. As protein: CASSSTGPTGVNGYTF.

This clonotype was recorded once. The chain joins TRBV18 to TRBJ1-3, with a possible D match to TRBD1 (6 bases). From germline, CDR1 is KGHSH and CDR2 LQKENI. Between the trimmed V and J ends, which lost 2 bases and 4 bases, there was a span of 9 bases. The CDR3 loop spans 14 amino acids. The CDR3: CASSPGGGGNTIYF. The CDR3 bases are TGTGCCAGCTCACCAGGCGGGGGCGGAAACACCATATATTTT.

This clonotype was seen only a few times. The gene calls are TRBV28 and TRBJ1-5; D is perhaps TRBD1 (5 bases). The CDR3 has 11 residues. V was shortened by 8 bases and J by 5 bases, with 7 bases between the two germline ends. Looked up from germline, CDR1 is MDHEN and CDR2 is SYDVKM. This CDR3 is CASGTDQPQHF. The CDR3 DNA reads TGTGCCAGCGGGACGGATCAGCCCCAGCATTTT.

This clonotype was counted at least ten times. The chain links TRBV2 to TRBJ2-7; no clear D. Trimming removed 7 bases from V and 4 bases from J, with 11 bases in between. Germline V gives CDR1 SNHLY, CDR2 FYNNEI. This CDR3 is built from 12 residues. The CDR3 region has the DNA TGTGCCAGCACCTGGGCCCGATACGAGCAGTACTTC. Its translation is CASTWARYEQYF.

V and J are TRBV5-6 and TRBJ1-3; D is unclear. V shed 4 bases and J shed 3 bases, with 14 bases lying between them. The CDR3 spans 15 residues. Germline assignment: CDR1 SGHDT and CDR2 YYEEEE. For the CDR3, the DNA is TGTGCCAGCAGCCCAAGAGTACTACGTGGAAACACCATATATTTT. It encodes CASSPRVLRGNTIYF. The full variable domain, its missing parts supplied by reference TRBV5-6 and TRBJ1-3, is DAGVTQSPTHLIKTRGQQVTLRCSPKSGHDTVSWYQQALGQGPQFIFQYYEEEERQRGNFPDRFSGHQFPNYSSELNVNALLLGDSALYLCASSPRVLRGNTIYFGEGSWLTVV.

In its sample, this clonotype was seen a few times. J is TRBJ2-7 and V is TRBV27, with TRBD1 as a possible D gene (5 bases). Germline lookup yields CDR1 MNHEY and CDR2 SMNVEV (reference sequence). The CDR3 has 16 amino acids. V lost 3 bases, J lost 4 bases, and 19 bases lay in between. CDR3 residues: CASSFVFGALSYEQYF. CDR3 bases: TGTGCCAGCAGTTTTGTCTTTGGGGCTCTTTCGTACGAGCAGTACTTC.

Comment on this clonotype: A read error may explain this, as a much larger clone is one base away. The chain is built from TRBV4-3 and TRBJ2-3; TRBD2 matches at 8 bases. Germline CDR1 LGHNA, CDR2 YSLEER. The CDR3 is made up of 17 amino acids. The CDR3 bases are TGCACCAGCAGCCAAGGGGCTAGCGGGTTTAGCACAGATACGCAGTATTTT. It specifies CTSSQGASGFSTDTQYF.

In this sample, this clonotype turned up many times. The V call is TRBV5-1, the J call TRBJ2-2; D perhaps matches TRBD1 (6 bases). Germline CDR1 SGHRS, CDR2 YFSETQ. Deletions cut 0 bases from V and 2 bases from J, with 8 bases between. The CDR3 is 15 residues long. This chain's CDR3 is CASSLDRVNTGELFF. CDR3 nucleotide sequence: TGCGCCAGCAGCTTGGACAGGGTAAACACCGGGGAGCTGTTTTTT. Supplemented by reference TRBV5-1 and TRBJ2-2, the full variable domain reads KAGVTQTPRYLIKTRGQQVTLSCSPISGHRSVSWYQQTPGQGLQFLFEYFSETQRNKGNFPGRFSGRQFSNSRSEMNVSTLELGDSALYLCASSLDRVNTGELFFGEGSRLTVL.

This clonotype was picked up a small number of times. The junction does not match germline at one end; this may be a read error. V usage is TRBV7-7 and J usage is TRBJ2-1, with 8 nucleotides matching TRBD2. CDR1 SSHAT and CDR2 FNYEAQ come from the germline V gene (reference sequence). CDR3 size: 13 residues. CDR3 DNA sequence: TGTGCTAGCAGCCCCGGGGGGGGGAATGAGCAGTTCTTC. Protein product: CASSPGGGNEQFF.

A word on this clonotype: Possible read error: a much larger clone is one base away. V gene TRBV4-1 combines with J gene TRBJ2-1; the D call may be TRBD1 or TRBD2 (5 bases each). The CDR3 is 16 amino acids. The germline V gene has CDR1 MGHRA and CDR2 YSYEKL. The V end was cut by 0 bases, the J end by 4 bases, with 13 bases between. CDR3 sequence reads: CASSQDGWDLYNEQFF. The DNA for the CDR3 is TGCGCCAGCAGCCAAGATGGCTGGGACCTATACAATGAGCAGTTCTTC.

This clonotype was detected a few times. V is TRBV7-9 and J is TRBJ2-1; TRBD2 is a possible D gene (6 bases). The CDR3 loop spans 14 amino acids. Between the trimmed V and J ends, which lost 1 base and 7 bases, there was a span of 11 bases. Germline V gene sequence: CDR1 SEHNR, CDR2 FQNEAQ (reference sequence). CDR3 DNA sequence: TGTGCCAGCAGCTTAGTTGGAGGGTGGAATGAGCAGTTCTTC. Translated, it gives CASSLVGGWNEQFF.

This chain connects TRBV7-2 to TRBJ2-2; TRBD1 agrees at 10 bases. The CDR3 sequence is 16 residues long. Trimming removed 6 bases from V and 3 bases from J; junction bases left unmatched: 7. CDR1 SGHTA and CDR2 FQGNSA come from the germline V gene. The CDR3 region is CASSLGQGLYTGELFF. As DNA, the CDR3 is TGTGCCAGCAGTCTGGGACAGGGGTTATACACCGGGGAGCTGTTTTTT. Combining the CDR3 with reference TRBV7-2 and TRBJ2-2 gives the whole variable domain GAGVSQSPSNKVTEKGKDVELRCDPISGHTALYWYRQSLGQGLEFLIYFQGNSAPDKSGLPSDRFSAERTGGSVSTLTIQRTQQEDSAVYLCASSLGQGLYTGELFFGEGSRLTVL.

This chain uses TRBV14 with TRBJ1-4; the D gene is possibly TRBD1 (5 bases). This CDR3 spans 14 amino acids. The germline V gene encodes CDR1 SGHDN and CDR2 FVKESK. V gave up 4 bases and J gave up 8 bases, with 14 bases separating them. The CDR3 loop is CASSPRGVEEKLFF. The CDR3, as DNA: TGTGCCAGCAGCCCCCGGGGGGTTGAGGAAAAACTGTTTTTT.

The gene calls are TRBV5-1 and TRBJ2-5, with D possibly TRBD1 on 5 matching bases. Looked up from germline, CDR1 is SGHRS and CDR2 is YFSETQ. V dropped 5 bases and J dropped 2 bases, with 13 bases sitting between them. This CDR3 region has 14 residues. As DNA, the CDR3 is TGCGCCAGCAGAATCCAGGGTTTACAAGAGACCCAGTACTTC. Amino acid sequence: CASRIQGLQETQYF.

This clonotype occurred many times. The J gene is TRBJ2-1, the V gene TRBV5-1, with 9 nucleotides matching TRBD1. The V gene end was trimmed by 2 bases and the J gene end by 5 bases; junction bases not matched to a gene: 2. There are 14 residues in the CDR3. Germline assignment: CDR1 SGHRS and CDR2 YFSETQ. CDR3 sequence reads: CASSFGTGNNEQFF. Written as DNA, the CDR3 is TGCGCCAGCAGCTTCGGGACAGGGAACAATGAGCAGTTCTTC.

V usage is TRBV7-2 and J usage is TRBJ2-3, with D perhaps TRBD1 (6 bases). Trimming stripped 5 bases from V and 6 bases from J, with 18 bases between. Germline CDR1 is SGHTA and CDR2 is FQGNSA. This CDR3 is built from 15 residues. CDR3 loop: CASSLQGTTGDTQYF. The CDR3 DNA reads as TGTGCCAGCAGCCTACAGGGTACCACTGGGGATACGCAGTATTTT.

This clonotype was recorded a few times. The V gene is TRBV12-3 or TRBV12-4, the J gene TRBJ2-1; D could derive from TRBD1 or TRBD2 (6 bases each). This CDR3 has 15 residues. Between the trimmed V and J ends, which lost 6 bases and 4 bases, there was a span of 16 bases. The CDR3 DNA sequence: TGTGCCAGCAGCCTTCGGGAGACAGGATACAATGAGCAGTTCTTC. It codes for CASSLRETGYNEQFF.

The V and J genes are TRBV20-1 and TRBJ2-5; TRBD1 agrees at 9 bases. The junction had 17 bases not matched to a gene; V was cut back by 6 bases and J by 9 bases. Germline CDR1 DFQATT, CDR2 SNEGSKA (reference sequence). The CDR3 is 15 amino acids. The CDR3, as DNA: TGCAGTGCCGACCGTACTACAGGGGGCCTTGTGGCCCAGTACTTC. Amino acid sequence: CSADRTTGGLVAQYF.

This clonotype was detected only a few times. The gene calls are TRBV29-1 and TRBJ2-5; 13 bases are shared with TRBD2. The germline gives CDR1 SQVTM, CDR2 ANQGSEA. The CDR3 covers 13 residues. After removal of 4 bases from V and 5 bases from J, the junction contained 1 base not matched to a gene. CDR3 amino acids: CSVVTSGGETQYF. DNA of the CDR3: TGCAGCGTTGTGACTAGCGGGGGGGAGACCCAGTACTTC. Full variable domain (outside the CDR3, taken from reference TRBV29-1 and TRBJ2-5): SAVISQKPSRDICQRGTSLTIQCQVDSQVTMMFWYRQQPGQSLTLIATANQGSEATYESGFVIDKFPISRPNLTFSTLTVSNMSPEDSSIYLCSVVTSGGETQYFGPGTRLLVL.

This chain connects TRBV6-2 or TRBV6-3 to TRBJ1-1, with unresolved D. The V end lost 5 bases, the J end lost 6 bases, and 16 bases lay between the germline ends. This CDR3 comprises 14 residues. The germline gives CDR1 MNHEY, CDR2 SVGEGT. CDR3 DNA: TGTGCCAGCAGTCCGGTGGACCTACGACCTGAAGCTTTCTTT. Translation: CASSPVDLRPEAFF.

This clonotype was seen a handful of times. V usage is TRBV7-8 and J usage is TRBJ2-1, with 7 bases matching TRBD2. Unmatched junction bases numbered 4, after V lost 0 bases and J lost 5 bases. This CDR3 comprises 15 residues. Germline CDR1 and CDR2: SGHVS and FQNEAQ. This chain's CDR3 is CASSLAEGGNNEQFF. In DNA form, the CDR3 reads TGTGCCAGCAGCTTAGCTGAGGGAGGGAACAATGAGCAGTTCTTC. Together with reference TRBV7-8 and TRBJ2-1, the CDR3 gives the full variable domain: GAGVSQSPRYKVAKRGQDVALRCDPISGHVSLFWYQQALGQGPEFLTYFQNEAQLDKSGLPSDRFFAERPEGSVSTLKIQRTQQEDSAVYLCASSLAEGGNNEQFFGPGTRLTVL.

This clonotype was seen more than once but under ten times. The genes are TRBV4-2 and TRBJ2-5, with D perhaps matching TRBD1 (5 bases). This CDR3 is 11 amino acids long. The germline V and J ends were trimmed by 5 bases and 5 bases, with 6 bases remaining between them. In germline, CDR1 is LGHNA, CDR2 YNFKEQ. The CDR3 DNA follows: TGTGCCAGCAGCAACAGGGAGACCCAGTACTTC. The encoded protein is CASSNRETQYF.